This T cell receptor (beta chain) was recorded in a study of breast tumors, draining lymph nodes, adjacent tissues. Whole-study results and caveats: Tumor repertoires ranked between lymph nodes and nontumor tissue in diversity, with V and J gene preferences.

This clonotype was seen many times. Antigen specificity is unknown. CDR3 size: 16 residues. Germline V lookup: CDR1 LGHNA, CDR2 YSLEER. V was shortened by 1 base and J by 4 bases, with 13 bases between the two germline ends. In TCRdb, the multiplex PCR reads were re-called with MiXCR into one record per CDR3 protein. The table lists approximately 90,000 distinct CDR3 sequences, over 25% of them singletons. Breast cancer patients provided tissue from their axillary draining lymph nodes. The sequence was collected from a female donor with breast cancer. Some clones in this sample may be carry-over from other donors' samples. Material for sequencing was axillary lymph node tissue. This chain uses TRBV4-3 with TRBJ2-2; a weak D match, TRBD2 (6 bases). The CDR3 loop reads CASSQVPVAVTGELFF. CDR3 nucleotides: TGCGCCAGCAGCCAAGTCCCCGTAGCGGTCACCGGGGAGCTGTTTTTT.